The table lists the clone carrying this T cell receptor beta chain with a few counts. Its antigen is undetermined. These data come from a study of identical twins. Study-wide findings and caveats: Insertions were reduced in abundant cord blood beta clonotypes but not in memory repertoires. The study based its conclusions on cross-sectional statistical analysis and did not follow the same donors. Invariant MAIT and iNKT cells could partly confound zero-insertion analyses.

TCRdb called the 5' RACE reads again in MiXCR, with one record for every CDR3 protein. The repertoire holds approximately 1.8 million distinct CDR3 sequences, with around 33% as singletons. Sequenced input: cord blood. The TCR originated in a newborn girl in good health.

The chain's CDR3 is CASGLVRTGAIYGYTF. The CDR3 region has the DNA TGTGCTAGTGGTTTGGTCCGGACAGGGGCCATCTATGGCTACACCTTC. The rearrangement joins TRBV12-5 to TRBJ1-2; the match to TRBD1 covers 9 bases. J was trimmed by 4 bases and V by 0 bases; bases with no gene match: 6. This CDR3 comprises 16 residues. CDR1 and CDR2 (germline): LGHNT, FRNRAP.